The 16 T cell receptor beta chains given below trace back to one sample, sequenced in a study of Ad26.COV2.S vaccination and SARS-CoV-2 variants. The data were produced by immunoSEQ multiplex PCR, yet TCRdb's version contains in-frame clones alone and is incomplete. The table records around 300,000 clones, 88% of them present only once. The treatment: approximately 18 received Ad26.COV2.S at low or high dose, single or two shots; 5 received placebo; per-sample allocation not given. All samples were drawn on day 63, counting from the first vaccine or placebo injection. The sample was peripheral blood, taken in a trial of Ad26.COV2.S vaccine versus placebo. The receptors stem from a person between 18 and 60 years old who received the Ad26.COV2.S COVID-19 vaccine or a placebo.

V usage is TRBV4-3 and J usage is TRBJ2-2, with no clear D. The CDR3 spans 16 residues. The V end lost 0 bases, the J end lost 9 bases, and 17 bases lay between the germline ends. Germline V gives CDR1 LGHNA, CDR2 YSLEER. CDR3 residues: CASSQDVPHNTRELFF. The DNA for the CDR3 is TGCGCCAGCAGCCAAGATGTTCCACACAATACCCGGGAGCTGTTTTTT.

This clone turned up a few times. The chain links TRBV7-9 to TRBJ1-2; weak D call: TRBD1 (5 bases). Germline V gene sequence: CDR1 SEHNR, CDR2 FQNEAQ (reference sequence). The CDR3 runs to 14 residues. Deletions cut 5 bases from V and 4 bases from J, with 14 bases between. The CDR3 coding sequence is TGTGCCAGCAGCCCCTCAGGGATTCCCTATGGCTACACCTTC. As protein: CASSPSGIPYGYTF.

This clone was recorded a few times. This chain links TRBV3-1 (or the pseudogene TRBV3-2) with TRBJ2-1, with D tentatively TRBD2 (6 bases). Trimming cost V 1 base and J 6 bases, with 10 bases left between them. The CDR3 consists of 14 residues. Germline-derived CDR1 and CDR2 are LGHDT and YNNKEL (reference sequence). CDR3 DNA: TGTGCCAGCAGCCAAGCCGCCGGGGGCAATGAGCAGTTCTTC. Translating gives CASSQAAGGNEQFF.

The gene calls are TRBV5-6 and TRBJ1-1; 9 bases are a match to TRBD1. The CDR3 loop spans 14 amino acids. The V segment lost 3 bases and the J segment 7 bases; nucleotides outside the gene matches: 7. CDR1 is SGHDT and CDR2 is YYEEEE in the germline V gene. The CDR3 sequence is CASSSGTGRIEAFF. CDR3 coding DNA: TGTGCCAGCAGCTCTGGGACAGGGAGAATTGAAGCTTTCTTT.

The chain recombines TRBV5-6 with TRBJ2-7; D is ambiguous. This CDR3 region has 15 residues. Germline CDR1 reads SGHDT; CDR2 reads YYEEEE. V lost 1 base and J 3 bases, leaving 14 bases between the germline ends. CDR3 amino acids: CASSLSSIYSYEQYF. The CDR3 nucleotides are TGTGCCAGCAGCTTGTCGTCCATTTATAGCTACGAGCAGTACTTC.

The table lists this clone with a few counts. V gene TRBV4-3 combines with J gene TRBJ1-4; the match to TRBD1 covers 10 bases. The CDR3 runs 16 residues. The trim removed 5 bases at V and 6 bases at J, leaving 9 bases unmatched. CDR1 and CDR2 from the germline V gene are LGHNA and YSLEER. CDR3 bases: TGCGCCAGCAGCGGAACCCCGGGACAGGGGTATGAAAAACTGTTTTTT. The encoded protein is CASSGTPGQGYEKLFF.

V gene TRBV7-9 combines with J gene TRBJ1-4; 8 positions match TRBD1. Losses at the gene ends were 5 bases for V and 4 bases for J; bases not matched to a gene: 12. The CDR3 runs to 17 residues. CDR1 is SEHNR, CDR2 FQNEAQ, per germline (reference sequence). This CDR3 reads CASSLDRGSAINEKLFF. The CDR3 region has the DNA TGTGCCAGCAGCCTTGACAGGGGTTCAGCAATTAATGAAAAACTGTTTTTT. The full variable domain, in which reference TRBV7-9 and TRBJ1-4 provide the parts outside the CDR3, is DTGVSQNPRHKITKRGQNVTFRCDPISEHNRLYWYRQTLGQGPEFLTYFQNEAQLEKSRLLSDRFSAERPKGSFSTLEIQRTEQGDSAMYLCASSLDRGSAINEKLFFGSGTQLSVL.

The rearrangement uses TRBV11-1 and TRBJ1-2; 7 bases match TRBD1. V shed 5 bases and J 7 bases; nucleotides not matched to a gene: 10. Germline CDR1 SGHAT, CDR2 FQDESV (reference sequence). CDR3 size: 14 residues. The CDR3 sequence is CASSPGTEVIGYTF. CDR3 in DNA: TGTGCCAGCAGCCCCGGGACAGAGGTTATTGGCTACACCTTC.

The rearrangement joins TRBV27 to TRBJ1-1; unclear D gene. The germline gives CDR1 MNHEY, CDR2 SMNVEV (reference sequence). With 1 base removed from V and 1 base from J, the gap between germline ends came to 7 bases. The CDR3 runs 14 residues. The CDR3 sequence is CASSLYTKNTEAFF. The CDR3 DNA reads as TGTGCCAGCAGTTTATACACAAAGAACACTGAAGCTTTCTTT.

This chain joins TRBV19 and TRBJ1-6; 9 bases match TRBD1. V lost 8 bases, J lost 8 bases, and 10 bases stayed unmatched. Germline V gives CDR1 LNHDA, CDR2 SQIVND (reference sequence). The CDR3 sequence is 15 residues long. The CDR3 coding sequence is TGTGCCAGTGCCGGGACAGGGCTGTCGGATTCACCCCTCCACTTT. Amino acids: CASAGTGLSDSPLHF.

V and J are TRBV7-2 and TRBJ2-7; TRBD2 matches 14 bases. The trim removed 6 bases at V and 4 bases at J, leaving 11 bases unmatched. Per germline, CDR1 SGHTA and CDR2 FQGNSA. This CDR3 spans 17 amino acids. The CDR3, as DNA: TGTGCCAGCAGTCGGACTAGCGGGGGGCCCTCCGTTTACGAGCAGTACTTC. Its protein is CASSRTSGGPSVYEQYF.

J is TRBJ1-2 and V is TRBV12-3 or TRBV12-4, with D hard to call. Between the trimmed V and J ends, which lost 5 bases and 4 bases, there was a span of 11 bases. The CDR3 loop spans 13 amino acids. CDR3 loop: CASSQQSVYGYTF. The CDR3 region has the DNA TGTGCCAGCAGTCAACAGAGCGTCTATGGCTACACCTTC.

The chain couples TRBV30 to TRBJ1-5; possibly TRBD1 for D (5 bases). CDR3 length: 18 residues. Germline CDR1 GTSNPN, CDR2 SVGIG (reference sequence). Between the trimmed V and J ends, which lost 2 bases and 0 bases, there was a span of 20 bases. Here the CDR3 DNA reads TGTGCCTGGAGTATTCGGAACTCAGGGATTTATAGCAATCAGCCCCAGCATTTT. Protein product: CAWSIRNSGIYSNQPQHF.

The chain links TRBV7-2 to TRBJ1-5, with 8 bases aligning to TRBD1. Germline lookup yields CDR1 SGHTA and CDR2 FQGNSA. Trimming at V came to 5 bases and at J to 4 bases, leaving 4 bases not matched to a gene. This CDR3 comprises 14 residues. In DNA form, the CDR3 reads TGTGCCAGCAGCGCGGGACAGGTAAATCAGCCCCAGCATTTT. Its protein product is CASSAGQVNQPQHF. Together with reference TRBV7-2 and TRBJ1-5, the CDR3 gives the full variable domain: GAGVSQSPSNKVTEKGKDVELRCDPISGHTALYWYRQSLGQGLEFLIYFQGNSAPDKSGLPSDRFSAERTGGSVSTLTIQRTQQEDSAVYLCASSAGQVNQPQHFGDGTRLSIL.

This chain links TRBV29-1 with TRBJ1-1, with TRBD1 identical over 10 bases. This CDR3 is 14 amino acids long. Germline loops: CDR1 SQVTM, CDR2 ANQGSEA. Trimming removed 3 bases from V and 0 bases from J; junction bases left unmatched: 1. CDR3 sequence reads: CSVDDRGLNTEAFF. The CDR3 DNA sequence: TGCAGCGTTGACGACAGGGGGCTGAACACTGAAGCTTTCTTT.

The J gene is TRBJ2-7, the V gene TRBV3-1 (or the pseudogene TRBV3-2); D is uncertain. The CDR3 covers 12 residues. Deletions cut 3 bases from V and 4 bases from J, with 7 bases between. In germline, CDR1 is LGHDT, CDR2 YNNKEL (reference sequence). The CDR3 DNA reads TGTGCCAGCAGCCATAAACAGTACGAGCAGTACTTC. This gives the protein CASSHKQYEQYF.